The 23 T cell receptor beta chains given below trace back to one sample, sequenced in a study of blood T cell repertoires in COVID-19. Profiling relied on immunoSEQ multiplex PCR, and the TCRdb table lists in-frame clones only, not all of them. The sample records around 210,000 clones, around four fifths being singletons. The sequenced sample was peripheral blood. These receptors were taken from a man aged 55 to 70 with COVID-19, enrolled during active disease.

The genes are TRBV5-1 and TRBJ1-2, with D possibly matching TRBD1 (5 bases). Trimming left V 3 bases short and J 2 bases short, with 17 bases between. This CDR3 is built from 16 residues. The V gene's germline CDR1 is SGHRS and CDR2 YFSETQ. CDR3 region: CASSSRTPWENYGYTF. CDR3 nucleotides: TGCGCCAGCAGCTCAAGGACACCGTGGGAAAACTATGGCTACACCTTC.

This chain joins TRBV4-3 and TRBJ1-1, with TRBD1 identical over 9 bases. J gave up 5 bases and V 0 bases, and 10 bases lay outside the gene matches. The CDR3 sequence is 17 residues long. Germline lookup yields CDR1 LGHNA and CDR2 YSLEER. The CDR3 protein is CASSQELVYRGRTEAFF. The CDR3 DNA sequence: TGCGCCAGCAGCCAAGAACTGGTGTACAGGGGGCGGACTGAAGCTTTCTTT.

The CDR3 region is CASSQDRGRTNEKLFF. CDR3 nucleotides: TGCGCCAGCAGCCAAGATCGGGGGAGAACTAATGAAAAACTGTTTTTT. The chain employs TRBV4-3 and TRBJ1-4; a weak D match, TRBD1 (5 bases). Trimming shortened V by 0 bases and J by 1 base, and 9 bases separated the two germline ends. This CDR3 has 16 residues. In germline, CDR1 is LGHNA, CDR2 YSLEER.

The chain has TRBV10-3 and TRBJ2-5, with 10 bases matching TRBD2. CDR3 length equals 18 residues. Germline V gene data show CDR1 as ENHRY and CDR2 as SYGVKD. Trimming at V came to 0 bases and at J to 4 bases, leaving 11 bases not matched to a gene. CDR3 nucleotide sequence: TGTGCCATCAGTGAGTCGATAGTAGCGGGAGGCTACGTAGAGACCCAGTACTTC. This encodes CAISESIVAGGYVETQYF.

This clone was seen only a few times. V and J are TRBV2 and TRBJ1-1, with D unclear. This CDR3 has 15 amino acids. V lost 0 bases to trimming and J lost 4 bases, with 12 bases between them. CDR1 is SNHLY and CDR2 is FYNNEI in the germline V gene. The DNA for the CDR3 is TGTGCCAGCAGTGAAGCCTCCACGGAGGTCACTGAAGCTTTCTTT. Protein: CASSEASTEVTEAFF.

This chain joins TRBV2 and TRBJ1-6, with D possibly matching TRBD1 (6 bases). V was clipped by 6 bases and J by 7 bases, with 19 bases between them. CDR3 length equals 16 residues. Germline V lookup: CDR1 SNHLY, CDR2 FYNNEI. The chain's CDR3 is CASRLGEGRGNSPLHF. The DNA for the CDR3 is TGTGCCAGCAGGCTGGGAGAGGGAAGGGGGAATTCACCCCTCCACTTT.

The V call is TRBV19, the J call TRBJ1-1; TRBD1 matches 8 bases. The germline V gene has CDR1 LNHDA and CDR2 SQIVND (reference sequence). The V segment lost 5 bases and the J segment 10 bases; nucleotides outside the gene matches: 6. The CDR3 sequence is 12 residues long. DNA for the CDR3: TGTGCCAGTAGTGTTGACAGGGGCGGAGCTTTCTTT. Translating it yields CASSVDRGGAFF.

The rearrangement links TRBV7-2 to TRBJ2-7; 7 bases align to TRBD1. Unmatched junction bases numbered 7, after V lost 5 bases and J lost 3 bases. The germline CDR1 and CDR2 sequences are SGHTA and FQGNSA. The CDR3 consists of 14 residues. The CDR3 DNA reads TGTGCCAGCAGCCCCCGGACAGGAAGCTACGAGCAGTACTTC. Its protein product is CASSPRTGSYEQYF.

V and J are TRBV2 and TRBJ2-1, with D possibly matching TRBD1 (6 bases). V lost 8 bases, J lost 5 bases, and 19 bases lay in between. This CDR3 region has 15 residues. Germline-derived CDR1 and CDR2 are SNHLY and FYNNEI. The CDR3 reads CASRDLAGVDNEQFF. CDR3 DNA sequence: TGTGCCAGCCGGGATCTCGCAGGGGTGGACAATGAGCAGTTCTTC.

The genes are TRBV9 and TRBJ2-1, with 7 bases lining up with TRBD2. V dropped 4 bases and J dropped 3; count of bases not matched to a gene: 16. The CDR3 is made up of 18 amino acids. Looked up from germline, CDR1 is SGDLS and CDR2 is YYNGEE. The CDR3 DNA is TGTGCCAGCAGCCTCCAGGTCGGGGCGCCGGGAGGCTACAATGAGCAGTTCTTC. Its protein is CASSLQVGAPGGYNEQFF.

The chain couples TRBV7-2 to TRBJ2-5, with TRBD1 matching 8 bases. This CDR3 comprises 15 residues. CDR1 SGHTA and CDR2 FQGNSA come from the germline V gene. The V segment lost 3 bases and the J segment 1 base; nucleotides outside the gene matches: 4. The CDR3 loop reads CASSFRDRSQETQYF. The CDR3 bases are TGTGCCAGCAGCTTCAGGGACAGGTCCCAAGAGACCCAGTACTTC.

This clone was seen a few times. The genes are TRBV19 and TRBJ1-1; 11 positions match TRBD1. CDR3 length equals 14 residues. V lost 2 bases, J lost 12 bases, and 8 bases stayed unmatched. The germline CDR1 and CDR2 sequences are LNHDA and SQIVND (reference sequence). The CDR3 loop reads CASSIQGQGAATFF. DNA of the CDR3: TGTGCCAGTAGTATACAAGGACAGGGGGCGGCTACTTTCTTT.

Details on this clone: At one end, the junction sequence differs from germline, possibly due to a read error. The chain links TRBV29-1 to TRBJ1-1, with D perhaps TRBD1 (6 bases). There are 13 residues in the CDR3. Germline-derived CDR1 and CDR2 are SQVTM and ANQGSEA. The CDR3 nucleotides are TGCAGCGTAGAAGACAGGCAGGGCACTGAAGCTTTCTTT. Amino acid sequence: CSVEDRQGTEAFF.

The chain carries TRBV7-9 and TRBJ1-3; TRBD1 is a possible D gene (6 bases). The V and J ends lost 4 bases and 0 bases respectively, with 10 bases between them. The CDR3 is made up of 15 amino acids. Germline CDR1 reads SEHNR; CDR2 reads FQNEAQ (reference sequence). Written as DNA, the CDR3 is TGTGCCAGCAGCTCCCCGGGACACTCTGGAAACACCATATATTTT. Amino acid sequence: CASSSPGHSGNTIYF.

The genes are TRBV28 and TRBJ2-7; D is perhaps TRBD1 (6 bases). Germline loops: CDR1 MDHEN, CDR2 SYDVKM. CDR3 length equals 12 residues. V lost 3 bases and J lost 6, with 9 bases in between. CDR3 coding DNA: TGTGCCAGCAGTTTTACAGGGTTCGAGCAGTACTTC. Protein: CASSFTGFEQYF.

The CDR3 region is CASRKGGGAQGYTF. Written as DNA, the CDR3 is TGTGCCAGCCGAAAAGGAGGGGGCGCCCAAGGCTACACCTTC. This sequence joins TRBV28 and TRBJ1-2, with TRBD1 identical over 7 bases. The V gene end was trimmed by 8 bases and the J gene end by 8 bases; junction bases not matched to a gene: 14. The CDR3 sequence is 14 residues long. Germline assignment: CDR1 MDHEN and CDR2 SYDVKM.

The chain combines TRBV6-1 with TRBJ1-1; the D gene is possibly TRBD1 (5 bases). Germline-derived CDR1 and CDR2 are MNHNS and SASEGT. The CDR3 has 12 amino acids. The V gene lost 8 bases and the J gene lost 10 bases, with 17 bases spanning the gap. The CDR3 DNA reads TGTGCCAGCGGAACCCAGGAAAGGGGAGCTTTCTTT. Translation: CASGTQERGAFF.

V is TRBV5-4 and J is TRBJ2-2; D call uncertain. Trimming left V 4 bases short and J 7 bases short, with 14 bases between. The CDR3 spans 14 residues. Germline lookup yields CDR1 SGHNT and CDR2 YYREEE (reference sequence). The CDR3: CASSQIGDDGELFF. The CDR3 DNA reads TGTGCCAGCAGCCAGATAGGAGATGACGGGGAGCTGTTTTTT.

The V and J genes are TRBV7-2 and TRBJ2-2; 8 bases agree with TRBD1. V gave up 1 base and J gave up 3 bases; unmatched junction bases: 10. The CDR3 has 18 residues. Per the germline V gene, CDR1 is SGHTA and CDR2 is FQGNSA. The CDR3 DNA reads TGTGCCAGCAGCTTAGAGGGTACAGGGGGTCCTTACACCGGGGAGCTGTTTTTT. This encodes CASSLEGTGGPYTGELFF.

Here the CDR3 DNA reads TGTGCCAGCAGCAACCCTAGCGGGACAACAGATACGCAGTATTTT. This translates into CASSNPSGTTDTQYF. The chain is built from TRBV7-3 and TRBJ2-3, with 9 bases identical to TRBD2. CDR1 and CDR2 from the germline V gene are SGHTA and FQGTGA. The trim removed 5 bases at V and 3 bases at J, leaving 6 bases unmatched. The CDR3 runs to 15 residues.

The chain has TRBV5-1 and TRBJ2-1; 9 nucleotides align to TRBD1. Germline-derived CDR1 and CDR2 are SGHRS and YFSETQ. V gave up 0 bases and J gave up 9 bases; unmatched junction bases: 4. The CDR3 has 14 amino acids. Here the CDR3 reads CASSLGTGASEQFF. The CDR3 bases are TGCGCCAGCAGCTTGGGGACAGGGGCGAGTGAGCAGTTCTTC.

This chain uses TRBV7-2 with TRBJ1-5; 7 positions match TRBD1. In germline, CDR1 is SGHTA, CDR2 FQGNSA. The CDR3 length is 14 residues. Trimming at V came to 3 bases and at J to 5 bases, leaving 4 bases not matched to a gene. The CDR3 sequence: CASSLTGQDQPQHF. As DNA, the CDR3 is TGTGCCAGCAGCTTGACTGGACAGGATCAGCCCCAGCATTTT. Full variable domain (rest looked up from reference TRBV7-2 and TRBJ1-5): GAGVSQSPSNKVTEKGKDVELRCDPISGHTALYWYRQSLGQGLEFLIYFQGNSAPDKSGLPSDRFSAERTGGSVSTLTIQRTQQEDSAVYLCASSLTGQDQPQHFGDGTRLSIL.

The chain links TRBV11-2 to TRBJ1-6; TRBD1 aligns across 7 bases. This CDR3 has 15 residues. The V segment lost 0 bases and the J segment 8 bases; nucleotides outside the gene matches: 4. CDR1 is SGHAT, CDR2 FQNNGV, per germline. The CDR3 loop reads CASSLDPTGYSPLHF. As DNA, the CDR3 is TGTGCCAGCAGCTTAGATCCGACAGGGTATTCACCCCTCCACTTT.